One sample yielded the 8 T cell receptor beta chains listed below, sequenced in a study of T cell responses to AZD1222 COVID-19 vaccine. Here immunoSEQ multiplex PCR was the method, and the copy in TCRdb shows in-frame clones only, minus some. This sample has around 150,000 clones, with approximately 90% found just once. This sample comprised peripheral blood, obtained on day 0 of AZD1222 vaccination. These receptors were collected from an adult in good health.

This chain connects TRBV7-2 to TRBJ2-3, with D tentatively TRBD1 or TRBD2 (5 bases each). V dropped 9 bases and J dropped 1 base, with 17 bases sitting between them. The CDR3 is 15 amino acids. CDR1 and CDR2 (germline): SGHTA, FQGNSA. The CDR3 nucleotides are TGTGCCAGTTCAGAATATGGGGGAGGCACAGATACGCAGTATTTT. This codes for CASSEYGGGTDTQYF.

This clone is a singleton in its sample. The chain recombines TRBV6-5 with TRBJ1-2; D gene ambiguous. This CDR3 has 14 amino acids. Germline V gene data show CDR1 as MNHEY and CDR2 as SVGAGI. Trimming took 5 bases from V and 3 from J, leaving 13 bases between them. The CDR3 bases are TGTGCCAGCAGTCCCCGGGGAGACCACTATGGCTACACCTTC. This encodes CASSPRGDHYGYTF.

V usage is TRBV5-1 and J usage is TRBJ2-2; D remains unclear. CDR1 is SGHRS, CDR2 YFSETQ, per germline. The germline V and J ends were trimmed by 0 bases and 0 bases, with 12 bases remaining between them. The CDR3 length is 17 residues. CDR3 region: CASSLDQPGPNTGELFF. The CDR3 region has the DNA TGCGCCAGCAGCTTGGATCAGCCGGGTCCGAACACCGGGGAGCTGTTTTTT.

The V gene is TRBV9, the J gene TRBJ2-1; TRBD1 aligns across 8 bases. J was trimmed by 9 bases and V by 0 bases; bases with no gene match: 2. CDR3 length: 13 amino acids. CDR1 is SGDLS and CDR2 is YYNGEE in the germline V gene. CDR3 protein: CASSVGTGFEQFF. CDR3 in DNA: TGTGCCAGCAGCGTAGGGACAGGGTTTGAGCAGTTCTTC.

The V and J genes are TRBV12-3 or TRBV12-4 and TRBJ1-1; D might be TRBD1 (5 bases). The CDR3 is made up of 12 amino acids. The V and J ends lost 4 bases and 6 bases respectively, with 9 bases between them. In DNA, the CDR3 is TGTGCCAGCAGTTCCGGGGCCCCTGAAGCTTTCTTT. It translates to CASSSGAPEAFF.

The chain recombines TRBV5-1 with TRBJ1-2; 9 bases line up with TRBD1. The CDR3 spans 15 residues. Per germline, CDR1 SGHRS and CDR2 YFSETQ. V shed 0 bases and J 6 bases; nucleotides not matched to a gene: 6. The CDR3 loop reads CASSLEGTGRDGYTF. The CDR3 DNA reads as TGCGCCAGCAGCTTGGAAGGGACAGGGAGGGATGGCTACACCTTC.

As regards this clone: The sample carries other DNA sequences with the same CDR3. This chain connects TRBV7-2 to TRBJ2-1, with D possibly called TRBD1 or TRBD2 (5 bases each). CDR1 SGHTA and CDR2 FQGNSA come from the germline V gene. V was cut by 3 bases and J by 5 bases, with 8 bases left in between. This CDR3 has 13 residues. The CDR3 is CASSLGRHNEQFF. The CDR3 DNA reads TGTGCCAGCAGCTTGGGACGACACAATGAGCAGTTCTTC.

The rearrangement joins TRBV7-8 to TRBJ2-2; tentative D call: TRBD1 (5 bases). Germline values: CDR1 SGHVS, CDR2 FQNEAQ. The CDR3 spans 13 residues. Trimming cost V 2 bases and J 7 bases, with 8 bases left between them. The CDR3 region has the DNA TGTGCCAGCAGCTTACAGGGCTTCGGGGAGCTGTTTTTT. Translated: CASSLQGFGELFF.